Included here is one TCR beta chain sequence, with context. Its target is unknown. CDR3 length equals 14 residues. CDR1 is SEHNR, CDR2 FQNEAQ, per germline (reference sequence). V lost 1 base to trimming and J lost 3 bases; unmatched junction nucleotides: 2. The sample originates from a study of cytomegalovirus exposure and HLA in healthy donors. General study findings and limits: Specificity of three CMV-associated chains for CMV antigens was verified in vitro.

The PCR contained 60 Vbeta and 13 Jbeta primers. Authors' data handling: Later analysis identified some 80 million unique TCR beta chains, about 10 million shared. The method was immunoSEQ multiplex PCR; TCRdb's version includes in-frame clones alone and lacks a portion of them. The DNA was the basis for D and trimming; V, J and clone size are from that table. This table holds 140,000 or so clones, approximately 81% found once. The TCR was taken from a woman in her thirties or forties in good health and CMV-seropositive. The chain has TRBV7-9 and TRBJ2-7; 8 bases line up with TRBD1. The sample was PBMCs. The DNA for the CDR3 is TGTGCCAGCAGCTTAGGGACAGGGAACTACGAGCAGTACTTC. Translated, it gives CASSLGTGNYEQYF.